This is a list of T cell receptor beta chains from one sample in a study of blood T cell repertoires in COVID-19. Generated by immunoSEQ multiplex PCR, the TCRdb table keeps only in-frame clones and is missing some. The top ten hold approximately 4.5% of the sample, which has 100,000 to 150,000 clones, roughly 90% seen once. The sample consisted of peripheral blood. These receptors all come from a man between 60 and 75 years old with COVID-19, enrolled during active disease. The CDR3 runs from the conserved cysteine through the conserved F or W. D genes are given only for firm matches. Expanded clones get a size class; other rows say once, few or many, or leave the size out.

abundance,v_gene,len,j_gene,d_gene,CDR3nt,CDR3aa
NA,TRBV19,15,TRBJ2-3,TRBD2,TGTGCCAGTAGTCCTGGACTAGTGGGAACAGATACGCAGTATTTT,CASSPGLVGTDTQYF
NA,TRBV2,14,TRBJ1-1,NA,TGTGCCAGCAGTGTGGGTCAGGGCGGAACTGAAGCTTTCTTT,CASSVGQGGTEAFF
NA,TRBV4-2,14,TRBJ1-5,NA,TGTGCCAGCAGCCAAGATCAATTGGACAGGCCCCAGCATTTT,CASSQDQLDRPQHF
NA,TRBV30,16,TRBJ1-2,TRBD1,TGTGCCTGGAGTTTAGAGGACAGGGCAACTAACTATGGCTACACCTTC,CAWSLEDRATNYGYTF
NA,TRBV7-9,15,TRBJ2-6,NA,TGTGCCAGCAGCTCCCGGACAGCTGGGGCCAACGTCCTGACTTTC,CASSSRTAGANVLTF
NA,TRBV2,14,TRBJ1-6,TRBD1,TGTGCCAGCAGGACAGGGGCCGGGGGTTCACCCCTCCACTTT,CASRTGAGGSPLHF
NA,TRBV29-1,13,TRBJ1-1,TRBD1,TGCAGCGTTTTGACAGGAGGGACAGGTGAAGCTTTCTTT,CSVLTGGTGEAFF
NA,TRBV7-2,14,TRBJ1-5,NA,TGTGCCAGCAGCCCATCGGGGGGGAATCAGCCCCAGCATTTT,CASSPSGGNQPQHF
NA,TRBV5-1,11,TRBJ2-7,NA,TGCGCCAGCAGCGCCGACAGGGAGCAGTACTTC,CASSADREQYF
NA,TRBV14,14,TRBJ2-7,NA,TGTGCCAGCAGCCAAGGGACGGGATCCTACGAGCAGTACTTC,CASSQGTGSYEQYF
NA,TRBV3-1/TRBV3-2,15,TRBJ1-1,NA,TGTGCCAGCAGCCAAGTCCAGGGGAAATGCACTGAAGCTTTCTTT,CASSQVQGKCTEAFF
NA,TRBV25-1,14,TRBJ1-1,TRBD1,TGTGCCAGCAGTGAAGGAGGACAGGGTTTTGAAGCTTTCTTT,CASSEGGQGFEAFF
NA,TRBV6-2/TRBV6-3,15,TRBJ2-3,NA,TGTGCCAGCAGTACGGACAAAGACTTCACAGATACGCAGTATTTT,CASSTDKDFTDTQYF
once,TRBV6-2/TRBV6-3,16,TRBJ1-5,NA,TGTGCCAGCAGTTATGACAGGTGGCCTAGCAATCAGCCCCAGCATTTT,CASSYDRWPSNQPQHF
few,TRBV3-1/TRBV3-2,14,TRBJ2-7,TRBD1,TGTGCCAGCAGCCGGGGGGACAGGGGCGACGAGCAGTACTTC,CASSRGDRGDEQYF
NA,TRBV5-1,13,TRBJ1-6,NA,TGCGCCAGCAGGCCCTTGACCGGGTCACCCCTCCACTTT,CASRPLTGSPLHF
NA,TRBV2,13,TRBJ1-5,NA,TGTGCCAGCAGTGGGGGGCTCGGGCAGCCCCAGCATTTT,CASSGGLGQPQHF
NA,TRBV9,13,TRBJ1-2,TRBD1,TGTGCCAGCAGTTCAGGACAGGTCCCTAACTACACCTTC,CASSSGQVPNYTF
once,TRBV27,13,TRBJ2-5,NA,TGTGCCAGCAGTTTAGGTCGGCAAGAGACCCAGTACTTC,CASSLGRQETQYF
NA,TRBV27,13,TRBJ1-4,NA,TGTGCCAGCAGACCCGACAGAAATGAAAAACTGTTTTTT,CASRPDRNEKLFF
once,TRBV9,14,TRBJ2-1,TRBD1,TGTGCCAGCAGCGTAGCCGGGACAGGGTCTGAGCAGTTCTTC,CASSVAGTGSEQFF
NA,TRBV10-3,16,TRBJ1-2,TRBD1,TGTGCCATCAGTCCTCCAAGGGGACAGGATCTTTTCGTCTACACCTTC,CAISPPRGQDLFVYTF
once,TRBV4-1,16,TRBJ2-3,NA,TGCGCCAGCAGCCAAGATTTTAGCTTTAGCACAGATACGCAGTATTTT,CASSQDFSFSTDTQYF
NA,TRBV6-5,16,TRBJ2-6,NA,TGTGCCAGCAGTTTTGGCACGAACTCTGGGGCCAACGTCCTGACTTTC,CASSFGTNSGANVLTF
NA,TRBV3-1/TRBV3-2,17,TRBJ2-4,NA,TGTGCCAGCAGCCAAGATTGGGGGCAAGTGGGTAGAAACATTCAGTACTTC,CASSQDWGQVGRNIQYF
NA,TRBV3-1/TRBV3-2,14,TRBJ1-6,NA,TGTGCCAGCAGCCAAGCAAACTATAATTCACCCCTCCACTTT,CASSQANYNSPLHF
NA,TRBV5-1,16,TRBJ1-3,NA,TGCGCCAGCAGCTTGGGGGCAGGCCCCTCTGGAAACACCATATATTTT,CASSLGAGPSGNTIYF
NA,TRBV7-9,14,TRBJ1-6,NA,TGTGCCAGCAGCTTAGGTGGGGGGAGTTCACCCCTCCACTTT,CASSLGGGSSPLHF
NA,TRBV4-2,18,TRBJ2-3,TRBD2,TGTGCCAGCAGCCAAGATTTCGGGACTAGCGGGGGAGAGGATACGCAGTATTTT,CASSQDFGTSGGEDTQYF
NA,TRBV7-2,14,TRBJ1-3,NA,TGTGCCAGCAGCTTATTATTAGCGGGAAACACCATATATTTT,CASSLLLAGNTIYF
NA,TRBV28,13,TRBJ1-2,TRBD1,TGTGCCAGCAGGACAGGGGTTAACTATGGCTACACCTTC,CASRTGVNYGYTF
NA,TRBV25-1,12,TRBJ1-6,NA,TGTGCCAGCAGTGCGGGGAATTCACCCCTCCACTTT,CASSAGNSPLHF
NA,TRBV7-3,13,TRBJ2-1,TRBD2,TGTGCCAGCAGCCCGATAGCGGGCGATGAGCAGTTCTTC,CASSPIAGDEQFF
NA,TRBV7-2,15,TRBJ2-7,TRBD1,TGTGCCAGCAGCTTAGCGCCAGGGGGCTCCTCGGAGCAGTACTTC,CASSLAPGGSSEQYF
NA,TRBV6-4,16,TRBJ2-3,NA,TGTGCCAGCAGTGTACCCCTAGGAATCAGCACAGATACGCAGTATTTT,CASSVPLGISTDTQYF
NA,TRBV6-4,15,TRBJ1-2,NA,TGTGCCAGCAGCGCCCAGGGATCTGGCGGCTATGGCTACACCTTC,CASSAQGSGGYGYTF
NA,TRBV5-1,15,TRBJ2-1,TRBD1,TGCGCCAGCAGTCCCTCGCGACAGGGAAACAATGAGCAGTTCTTC,CASSPSRQGNNEQFF
NA,TRBV2,15,TRBJ1-2,NA,TGTGCCAGCTCCCCCGAGGGCAGGTTGGACTATGGCTACACCTTC,CASSPEGRLDYGYTF
NA,TRBV5-5,17,TRBJ1-4,TRBD1,TGTGCCAGCAGCCCCCTAAACTCAGGGGGTACTAATGAAAAACTGTTTTTT,CASSPLNSGGTNEKLFF
NA,TRBV6-5,16,TRBJ2-1,TRBD1,TGTGCCAGCAGTTCGACTCGGGGGACAGGATACAATGAGCAGTTCTTC,CASSSTRGTGYNEQFF
NA,TRBV27,15,TRBJ2-7,TRBD1,TGTGCCAGCAGTTTATTGAAGGGGGCCAACTACGAGCAGTACTTC,CASSLLKGANYEQYF
NA,TRBV7-7,17,TRBJ2-3,NA,TGTGCCAGCAGCCCCAGGCCCGCGGGTGCAAGCACAGATACGCAGTATTTT,CASSPRPAGASTDTQYF
NA,TRBV10-3,13,TRBJ2-1,TRBD1,TGTGCCAGCCAGGGGACAGGGAACAATGAGCAGTTCTTC,CASQGTGNNEQFF
NA,TRBV24-1,17,TRBJ2-3,TRBD1,TGTGCCACCAGTGATTTGGGAGGTCAGGGGGTTACAGATACGCAGTATTTT,CATSDLGGQGVTDTQYF